Following are 29 T cell receptor beta chains from one sample sequenced in a study of cytomegalovirus exposure and HLA in healthy donors. The study ran its PCR with 60 Vbeta and 13 Jbeta primers. TCRdb's table, derived via immunoSEQ multiplex PCR, lists solely in-frame clones and lacks some. Of 220,000 or so clones listed, 75% are singletons. The sample consisted of PBMCs. The receptors shown here come from a woman in her twenties or thirties in good health and CMV-seronegative.

This chain connects TRBV30 to TRBJ2-7; maybe TRBD1 (6 bases). Germline V gene sequence: CDR1 GTSNPN, CDR2 SVGIG (reference sequence). The CDR3 loop spans 11 amino acids. Trimming stripped 5 bases from V and 6 bases from J, with 11 bases between. The DNA for the CDR3 is TGTGCCTGGGTAACAGGGACCGAGCAGTACTTC. Translation: CAWVTGTEQYF.

The V call is TRBV4-1, the J call TRBJ2-7, with D tentatively TRBD1 (5 bases). The CDR3 is made up of 15 amino acids. Trimming stripped 5 bases from V and 2 bases from J, with 16 bases between. Germline CDR1 reads MGHRA; CDR2 reads YSYEKL. CDR3 bases: TGCGCCAGCAGCTCCTCAGGGCAGAGGACCTACGAGCAGTACTTC. Its protein product is CASSSSGQRTYEQYF.

This clone was observed a few times. The V and J genes are TRBV9 and TRBJ2-1; 8 nucleotides align to TRBD2. Germline loops: CDR1 SGDLS, CDR2 YYNGEE. The CDR3 runs to 16 residues. Germline trimming cut 0 bases from V and 2 bases from J; bases unmatched to any gene: 4. The CDR3 reads CASSVAGRGAYNEQFF. The CDR3 DNA reads TGTGCCAGCAGCGTAGCTGGGCGGGGGGCCTACAATGAGCAGTTCTTC.

The J gene is TRBJ2-3, the V gene TRBV5-1, with D tentatively TRBD1 (7 bases). This CDR3 spans 16 amino acids. The V end was cut by 3 bases, the J end by 1 base, with 15 bases between. Germline V gene sequence: CDR1 SGHRS, CDR2 YFSETQ. The DNA for the CDR3 is TGCGCCAGCAGCTCCCAGGGGGGAAGAGGCACAGATACGCAGTATTTT. This sequence encodes CASSSQGGRGTDTQYF.

The rearrangement links TRBV7-6 to TRBJ2-2; D might be TRBD1 (6 bases). V dropped 3 bases and J dropped 4 bases, with 12 bases sitting between them. CDR3 length: 15 residues. Germline V gene sequence: CDR1 SGHVS, CDR2 FNYEAQ. The DNA of the CDR3 is TGTGCCAGCAGCTTGGAACAGGGATTCACCGGGGAGCTGTTTTTT. Translated: CASSLEQGFTGELFF.

The chain carries TRBV25-1 and TRBJ2-3, with TRBD1 as a possible D gene (5 bases). The CDR3 runs to 16 residues. The V gene's germline CDR1 is MGHDK and CDR2 SYGVNS. With 3 bases removed from V and 4 bases from J, the gap between germline ends came to 17 bases. In DNA form, the CDR3 reads TGTGCCAGCAGTGATCACAGGCCCCCTTTTGCAGATACGCAGTATTTT. Translating gives CASSDHRPPFADTQYF.

The rearrangement joins TRBV6-5 to TRBJ1-2; 7 nucleotides agree with TRBD1. The CDR3 length is 15 residues. Germline V gene sequence: CDR1 MNHEY, CDR2 SVGAGI. With V trimmed by 1 base and J by 8 bases, 10 bases remained unmatched. The CDR3 DNA follows: TGTGCCAGCAGTTACTATGGAGGGGGCGCGGGAGGCTACACCTTC. Protein product: CASSYYGGGAGGYTF.

The CDR3: CASSQVSEPTGELFF. The CDR3 DNA reads TGCGCCAGCAGCCAAGTATCGGAGCCCACCGGGGAGCTGTTTTTT. The chain uses TRBV4-1 and TRBJ2-2, with no clear D. Germline CDR1 is MGHRA and CDR2 is YSYEKL. This CDR3 has 15 amino acids. The V and J ends lost 1 base and 4 bases respectively, with 10 bases between them.

The rearrangement joins TRBV5-6 to TRBJ1-3, with D maybe TRBD1 (5 bases). The V gene lost 4 bases and the J gene lost 0 bases, with 14 bases spanning the gap. This CDR3 has 16 amino acids. Germline V gene lookup returns CDR1 SGHDT and CDR2 YYEEEE. The CDR3 DNA sequence: TGTGCCAGCAGCCGGACATTGCCATCCTCTGGAAACACCATATATTTT. Protein sequence: CASSRTLPSSGNTIYF.

The chain combines TRBV6-5 with TRBJ1-2; 7 nucleotides line up with TRBD1. The CDR3 extends over 14 amino acids. The V segment lost 0 bases and the J segment 3 bases; nucleotides outside the gene matches: 1. Germline CDR1 reads MNHEY; CDR2 reads SVGAGI. The CDR3 spells CASSYSGQDYGYTF. CDR3 DNA sequence: TGTGCCAGCAGTTACTCAGGACAGGACTATGGCTACACCTTC.

This clone appeared a few times. The chain links TRBV30 to TRBJ2-1; the match to TRBD1 covers 9 bases. The CDR3 is 14 amino acids. The germline V gene encodes CDR1 GTSNPN and CDR2 SVGIG (reference sequence). The ends lost 2 bases at V and 4 bases at J; junction bases unmatched: 3. The CDR3: CAWSFGQGYNEQFF. CDR3 sequence (DNA): TGTGCCTGGAGTTTCGGACAGGGGTACAATGAGCAGTTCTTC.

This chain uses TRBV29-1 with TRBJ2-7, with 7 bases identical to TRBD1. Germline loops: CDR1 SQVTM, CDR2 ANQGSEA. With V trimmed by 1 base and J by 5 bases, 5 bases remained unmatched. This CDR3 contains 13 residues. The CDR3 spells CSVEVAGTDEQYF. The CDR3 nucleotides are TGCAGCGTTGAAGTCGCCGGGACAGACGAGCAGTACTTC.

The chain combines TRBV19 with TRBJ1-4, with TRBD1 as a possible D gene (5 bases). In germline, CDR1 is LNHDA, CDR2 SQIVND (reference sequence). The CDR3 loop spans 16 amino acids. Between the trimmed V and J ends, which lost 2 bases and 0 bases, there was a span of 10 bases. CDR3: CASSIQGWATNEKLFF. Written as DNA, the CDR3 is TGTGCCAGTAGTATACAGGGTTGGGCAACTAATGAAAAACTGTTTTTT.

The chain recombines TRBV6-5 with TRBJ1-2; D not certain. V gave up 0 bases and J gave up 6 bases, with 8 bases separating them. CDR3 length: 13 residues. From germline, CDR1 is MNHEY and CDR2 SVGAGI. The CDR3 coding sequence is TGTGCCAGCAGTTACTCGAACGGGAATGGCTACACCTTC. This codes for CASSYSNGNGYTF.

The chain links TRBV6-4 to TRBJ1-2; D remains ambiguous. Trimming stripped 6 bases from V and 7 bases from J, with 15 bases between. Per germline, CDR1 MRHNA and CDR2 SNTAGT. The CDR3 sequence is 13 residues long. CDR3 region: CASRPSAGSGYTF. CDR3 in DNA: TGTGCCAGCAGGCCCAGTGCGGGGTCTGGCTACACCTTC.

This clone was observed a handful of times. The V gene is TRBV10-3, the J gene TRBJ2-1, with 7 positions matching TRBD2. Trimming removed 7 bases from V and 6 bases from J; junction bases left unmatched: 12. The CDR3 is made up of 15 amino acids. Germline V CDR1 and CDR2: ENHRY, SYGVKD. CDR3 loop: CAITERLAESNEQFF. CDR3 nucleotides: TGTGCCATCACCGAGCGGCTAGCGGAAAGCAATGAGCAGTTCTTC.

The chain has TRBV5-5 and TRBJ2-3, with D perhaps matching TRBD1 (5 bases). Trimming left V 0 bases short and J 1 base short, with 12 bases between. The CDR3 contains 16 residues. Germline V gives CDR1 SGHKS, CDR2 YYEKEE (reference sequence). The CDR3 bases are TGTGCCAGCAGCTTGGGTGCAGGGCCCGGCACAGATACGCAGTATTTT. This codes for CASSLGAGPGTDTQYF.

The chain employs TRBV7-9 and TRBJ2-1, with 14 bases identical to TRBD2. CDR3 length: 16 residues. Germline V gene data show CDR1 as SEHNR and CDR2 as FQNEAQ (reference sequence). V lost 4 bases to trimming and J lost 8 bases; unmatched junction nucleotides: 7. The CDR3 protein is CASSYGTSGSYHEQFF. CDR3 bases: TGTGCCAGCAGCTACGGGACTAGCGGGAGTTACCATGAGCAGTTCTTC.

The V call is TRBV6-1, the J call TRBJ2-7, with TRBD2 matching over 8 bases. V gave up 6 bases and J gave up 5 bases; unmatched junction bases: 9. The CDR3 has 14 residues. From germline, CDR1 is MNHNS and CDR2 SASEGT. The CDR3 DNA reads as TGTGCCAGCAGAGCCGGGACTAGGGGCCACGAGCAGTACTTC. Its translation is CASRAGTRGHEQYF.

This chain joins TRBV9 and TRBJ2-1, with a possible D match to TRBD1 (6 bases). Per the germline V gene, CDR1 is SGDLS and CDR2 is YYNGEE. With 2 bases removed from V and 6 bases from J, the gap between germline ends came to 18 bases. The length of the CDR3 is 16 residues. The CDR3 DNA follows: TGTGCCAGCAGCGTGGCGGACAGAGATTTTCTCAATGAGCAGTTCTTC. It is translated as CASSVADRDFLNEQFF.

This sequence joins TRBV6-5 and TRBJ2-1; D remains ambiguous. The CDR3 contains 13 residues. V lost 6 bases to trimming and J lost 10 bases, with 16 bases between them. CDR1 is MNHEY and CDR2 is SVGAGI in the germline V gene. CDR3 DNA sequence: TGTGCCAGCAGCTGGGCTGTCCAGGCGGAGCAGTTCTTC. It is translated as CASSWAVQAEQFF.

This chain connects TRBV7-3 to TRBJ2-3, with 11 bases lining up with TRBD2. The CDR3 loop spans 16 amino acids. CDR1 and CDR2 from the germline V gene are SGHTA and FQGTGA. V was pared by 1 base and J by 4 bases, with 4 bases of the junction left unmatched. In DNA, the CDR3 is TGTGCCAGCAGCTTAAAACTAGCGGGAGTATCAGATACGCAGTATTTT. This gives the protein CASSLKLAGVSDTQYF.

The chain links TRBV6-1 to TRBJ1-3; TRBD1 aligns across 10 bases. In germline, CDR1 is MNHNS, CDR2 SASEGT. The CDR3 length is 21 residues. The V gene end was trimmed by 2 bases and the J gene end by 1 base; junction bases not matched to a gene: 17. The CDR3 region is CASSEFPWTGTGVPSGNTIYF. The CDR3 DNA sequence: TGTGCCAGCAGTGAATTCCCCTGGACCGGGACAGGGGTTCCTTCTGGAAACACCATATATTTT.

The chain couples TRBV12-5 to TRBJ2-3; a possible D gene is TRBD1 (6 bases). There are 14 residues in the CDR3. Germline V gene sequence: CDR1 LGHNT, CDR2 FRNRAP. V was trimmed by 1 base and J by 4 bases, leaving 9 bases between them. In DNA, the CDR3 is TGTGCTAGTGGTTTGGACAGGGCTGCAGATACGCAGTATTTT. Residues: CASGLDRAADTQYF.

The chain combines TRBV27 with TRBJ1-1; maybe TRBD1 (6 bases). The V gene lost 5 bases and the J gene lost 1 base, with 14 bases spanning the gap. CDR1 is MNHEY, CDR2 SMNVEV, per germline (reference sequence). The CDR3 spans 15 residues. CDR3 loop: CASSPWGTPNTEAFF. DNA for the CDR3: TGTGCCAGCAGTCCGTGGGGGACACCGAACACTGAAGCTTTCTTT.

This clone was observed once. The chain links TRBV5-6 to TRBJ2-2; 15 bases align to TRBD2. The CDR3 has 19 amino acids. Germline lookup yields CDR1 SGHDT and CDR2 YYEEEE. V trimming: 4 bases; J trimming: 4 bases; junction bases outside the gene matches: 11. The CDR3 nucleotides are TGTGCCAGCAGCCCTGCGGGGGGACTAGCGGGAGGCACCACCGGGGAGCTGTTTTTT. Protein: CASSPAGGLAGGTTGELFF.

The chain carries TRBV19 and TRBJ1-5, with 10 bases lining up with TRBD1. The CDR3 sequence is 16 residues long. Trimming removed 5 bases from V and 4 bases from J; junction bases left unmatched: 8. Germline V gene data show CDR1 as LNHDA and CDR2 as SQIVND (reference sequence). The CDR3 nucleotides read TGTGCCAGTAGTCCCCTAGGACAGGGGGTAAATCAGCCCCAGCATTTT. Translating it yields CASSPLGQGVNQPQHF.

This chain links TRBV15 with TRBJ2-1, with D perhaps TRBD1 (5 bases). Germline CDR1 and CDR2: LNHNV and YYDKDF (reference sequence). Trimming cost V 2 bases and J 10 bases, with 12 bases left between them. The CDR3 sequence is 13 residues long. The chain's CDR3 is CATSRKGEREQFF. CDR3 in DNA: TGTGCCACCAGCAGAAAAGGGGAACGCGAGCAGTTCTTC.

This clone was seen only once. The chain employs TRBV13 and TRBJ2-2; D might be TRBD1 (6 bases). The CDR3 has 17 residues. Trimming took off 2 bases at V and 0 bases at J, with 13 bases between the two ends. Germline assignment: CDR1 PRHDT and CDR2 FYEKMQ (reference sequence). The CDR3 DNA reads as TGTGCCAGCAGCTTAAGGGCAGGGGAATCGAACACCGGGGAGCTGTTTTTT. As protein: CASSLRAGESNTGELFF.